One and the same sample provided the 24 T cell receptor beta chains below, sequenced in a study of T cell repertoires in cytomegalovirus infection. MiXCR was run by TCRdb on the reads, yielding one entry per CDR3 protein. The profile shows 250,000 to 300,000 distinct CDR3 sequences, approximately 8.3% of them singletons. Sequencing used PBMCs. The receptor source for this set is a human donor in good health (CMV status not recorded). Some clones in this sample may be carry-over from other donors' samples.

The rearrangement joins TRBV14 to TRBJ1-2; possibly TRBD1 for D (5 bases). CDR1 is SGHDN, CDR2 FVKESK, per germline. This CDR3 comprises 15 residues. The ends were cut back, 4 bases at V and 7 bases at J, with 19 bases in the middle. The CDR3 nucleotides are TGTGCCAGCAGCCTAGCACACTCAGGGTGTCCTGGCTACACCTTC. Amino acid sequence: CASSLAHSGCPGYTF.

This clonotype was counted at least ten times. This CDR3 is CASSFDPPNYGYTF. CDR3 nucleotide sequence: TGTGCCAGCAGCTTCGATCCACCGAACTATGGCTACACCTTC. The J gene is TRBJ1-2, the V gene TRBV7-9, with D unclear. Trimming left V 3 bases short and J 2 bases short, with 10 bases between. In germline, CDR1 is SEHNR, CDR2 FQNEAQ (reference sequence). This CDR3 is built from 14 residues.

This clonotype was recorded many times. The chain carries TRBV11-2 and TRBJ2-3; no clear D. The germline V and J ends were trimmed by 3 bases and 4 bases, with 14 bases remaining between them. The CDR3 is 15 residues long. Per the germline V gene, CDR1 is SGHAT and CDR2 is FQNNGV. The CDR3 nucleotides read TGTGCCAGCAGCTTGGTTCAGCGCTTTTCAGATACGCAGTATTTT. This translates into CASSLVQRFSDTQYF. Based on the CDR3 plus reference TRBV11-2 and TRBJ2-3, the full variable domain is EAGVAQSPRYKIIEKRQSVAFWCNPISGHATLYWYQQILGQGPKLLIQFQNNGVVDDSQLPKDRFSAERLKGVDSTLKIQPAKLEDSAVYLCASSLVQRFSDTQYFGPGTRLTVL.

There are many counts of this clonotype. This rearrangement joins TRBV7-2 to TRBJ2-2; D is uncertain. Germline lookup yields CDR1 SGHTA and CDR2 FQGNSA. CDR3 length: 15 amino acids. The germline V and J ends were trimmed by 1 base and 5 bases, with 11 bases remaining between them. The CDR3 is CASSLDRPRTGELFF. CDR3 nucleotides: TGTGCCAGCAGCTTAGACAGACCCCGGACCGGGGAGCTGTTTTTT.

This clonotype was detected ten times or more. The chain uses TRBV12-3 or TRBV12-4 and TRBJ2-7; tentatively, D is TRBD1 (5 bases). The V and J ends lost 1 base and 4 bases respectively, with 17 bases between them. CDR3 size: 16 residues. DNA of the CDR3: TGTGCCAGCAGTTTAGTGTCTGGGGCCCCACCGTACGAGCAGTACTTC. It translates to CASSLVSGAPPYEQYF.

This clonotype has a count of ten or more. The genes are TRBV12-3 or TRBV12-4 and TRBJ2-2; 13 bases fit TRBD2. V trimming: 5 bases; J trimming: 5 bases; junction bases outside the gene matches: 2. This CDR3 spans 15 amino acids. This CDR3 is CASSTSGRATGELFF. CDR3 coding DNA: TGTGCCAGCAGTACTAGCGGGAGGGCAACCGGGGAGCTGTTTTTT.

The chain recombines TRBV12-5 with TRBJ1-2; D is uncertain. Per germline, CDR1 LGHNT and CDR2 FRNRAP. The V gene lost 6 bases and the J gene lost 0 bases, with 14 bases spanning the gap. The length of the CDR3 is 15 residues. CDR3 region: CASGPDPDANYGYTF. The CDR3 bases are TGTGCTAGTGGACCGGACCCTGACGCTAACTATGGCTACACCTTC.

This clonotype showed up just once. This chain links TRBV27 with TRBJ1-1; D not certain. V lost 0 bases, J lost 3 bases, and 8 bases lay in between. This CDR3 comprises 14 residues. Per the germline V gene, CDR1 is MNHEY and CDR2 is SMNVEV (reference sequence). CDR3 region: CASSLSGVYTEAFF. Written as DNA, the CDR3 is TGTGCCAGCAGTTTATCAGGCGTCTACACTGAAGCTTTCTTT.

This clonotype was detected a few times. The chain joins TRBV28 to TRBJ1-2, with a possible D match to TRBD1 (6 bases). This CDR3 has 15 residues. CDR1 MDHEN and CDR2 SYDVKM come from the germline V gene. The germline V and J ends were trimmed by 2 bases and 7 bases, with 17 bases remaining between them. Here the CDR3 reads CASSLKPAGEGGYTF. The CDR3, as DNA: TGTGCCAGCAGTTTAAAACCCGCAGGGGAGGGTGGCTACACCTTC.

The genes are TRBV19 and TRBJ2-1, with D unclear. The V gene's germline CDR1 is LNHDA and CDR2 SQIVND (reference sequence). Between the trimmed V and J ends, which lost 6 bases and 7 bases, there was a span of 4 bases. This CDR3 is 10 amino acids long. The chain's CDR3 is CASRANEQFF. In DNA, the CDR3 is TGTGCCAGTAGAGCTAATGAGCAGTTCTTC.

This clonotype was seen at least ten times. The chain has TRBV7-2 and TRBJ1-1; D not certain. The CDR3 consists of 13 residues. Germline CDR1 SGHTA, CDR2 FQGNSA. With 3 bases removed from V and 0 bases from J, the gap between germline ends came to 5 bases. The CDR3 is CASSLRMNTEAFF. For the CDR3, the DNA is TGTGCCAGCAGCTTGAGGATGAACACTGAAGCTTTCTTT.

This chain joins TRBV28 and TRBJ1-1; TRBD1 agrees at 10 bases. The junction had 5 bases not matched to a gene; V was cut back by 5 bases and J by 11 bases. The CDR3 sequence is 12 residues long. Germline loops: CDR1 MDHEN, CDR2 SYDVKM. CDR3 sequence reads: CASSPGQGRAFF. CDR3 coding DNA: TGTGCCAGCAGTCCGGGACAGGGGAGGGCTTTCTTT.

Ten or more counts support this clonotype. This sequence joins TRBV7-2 and TRBJ1-3; TRBD1 agrees at 7 bases. Losses at the gene ends were 5 bases for V and 8 bases for J; bases not matched to a gene: 12. Germline V CDR1 and CDR2: SGHTA, FQGNSA. The CDR3 spans 15 residues. CDR3 protein: CASSNRDSALDTIYF. For the CDR3, the DNA is TGTGCCAGCAGCAACCGGGACAGCGCCTTAGACACCATATATTTT.

This clonotype occurred many times. The CDR3 region is CASSEFGGGQPQHF. CDR3 bases: TGTGCCAGCAGTGAATTTGGGGGAGGCCAGCCCCAGCATTTT. The chain joins TRBV25-1 to TRBJ1-5; possibly TRBD1 for D (5 bases). Germline CDR1 MGHDK, CDR2 SYGVNS. This CDR3 contains 14 residues. Trimming pared 1 base from V and 7 bases from J, leaving 11 bases between.

The CDR3 DNA reads TGTGCCAGCAGTTACTCGGCTAGAGAGGGTCAGGACGAGCAGTACTTC. Translation gives CASSYSAREGQDEQYF. The chain is built from TRBV6-2 or TRBV6-3 and TRBJ2-7; D is possibly TRBD2 (5 bases). Trimming shortened V by 0 bases and J by 5 bases, and 17 bases separated the two germline ends. The CDR3 runs 16 residues. The V gene's germline CDR1 is MNHEY and CDR2 SVGEGT.

This clonotype has a handful of counts. The rearrangement uses TRBV7-9 and TRBJ2-1, with 15 bases that match TRBD2. The CDR3 consists of 18 residues. V was clipped by 6 bases and J by 2 bases; unmatched bases: 8. Germline V gene data show CDR1 as SEHNR and CDR2 as FQNEAQ (reference sequence). For the CDR3, the DNA is TGTGCCAGCAGATTACATCGGACTAGCGGGAGGGCCTACAATGAGCAGTTCTTC. This sequence encodes CASRLHRTSGRAYNEQFF.

The chain has TRBV20-1 and TRBJ2-3; TRBD2 is a possible D gene (5 bases). Looked up from germline, CDR1 is DFQATT and CDR2 is SNEGSKA (reference sequence). V was cut by 0 bases and J by 0 bases, with 13 bases left in between. The CDR3 runs 16 residues. DNA of the CDR3: TGCAGTGCTAGAGATAGCGTAGGACTCAGCACAGATACGCAGTATTTT. Translated, it gives CSARDSVGLSTDTQYF.

This clonotype came up many times. V gene TRBV7-6 combines with J gene TRBJ2-2; D is unresolved. Germline V gene lookup returns CDR1 SGHVS and CDR2 FNYEAQ. The CDR3 spans 17 residues. V gave up 0 bases and J gave up 2 bases, with 13 bases separating them. The CDR3, as DNA: TGTGCCAGCAGCTTAGCGGTTTGGACGGCAAACACCGGGGAGCTGTTTTTT. The encoded protein is CASSLAVWTANTGELFF. Together with reference TRBV7-6 and TRBJ2-2, the CDR3 gives the full variable domain: GAGVSQSPRYKVTKRGQDVALRCDPISGHVSLYWYRQALGQGPEFLTYFNYEAQQDKSGLPNDRFSAERPEGSISTLTIQRTEQRDSAMYRCASSLAVWTANTGELFFGEGSRLTVL.

This clonotype was recorded many times. This rearrangement joins TRBV7-8 to TRBJ2-1; 8 bases map to TRBD2. CDR3 length: 17 amino acids. Trimming cost V 5 bases and J 0 bases; bases outside gene matches: 9. Germline V gives CDR1 SGHVS, CDR2 FQNEAQ. This CDR3 is CASSLTSGGISYNEQFF. CDR3 sequence (DNA): TGTGCCAGCAGCCTAACTAGCGGTGGAATCTCCTACAATGAGCAGTTCTTC.

Many counts were recorded for this clonotype. J is TRBJ2-1 and V is TRBV12-3 or TRBV12-4; D remains ambiguous. V was clipped by 6 bases and J by 7 bases, with 13 bases between them. This CDR3 has 13 residues. The CDR3 bases are TGTGCCAGCAGGGACCCCCACTGGAATGAGCAGTTCTTC. Amino acid sequence: CASRDPHWNEQFF.

Ten or more counts support this clonotype. The rearrangement links TRBV7-2 to TRBJ1-2; D might be TRBD1 (5 bases). Germline values: CDR1 SGHTA, CDR2 FQGNSA. The CDR3 is made up of 14 amino acids. V shed 1 base and J shed 8 bases, with 14 bases lying between them. CDR3 in DNA: TGTGCCAGCAGCTTAGTCCCCTCCGGGGGGGGCTACACCTTC. As protein: CASSLVPSGGGYTF.

This clonotype was found a few times. This sequence joins TRBV19 and TRBJ1-2; D perhaps matches TRBD1 (5 bases). There are 14 residues in the CDR3. V lost 7 bases and J lost 4, with 16 bases in between. Germline CDR1 LNHDA, CDR2 SQIVND (reference sequence). The CDR3, as DNA: TGTGCCAGTATCGGAAGGCAGGGCCCCTATGGCTACACCTTC. This gives the protein CASIGRQGPYGYTF.

This chain links TRBV14 with TRBJ1-6; no firm D call. This CDR3 spans 15 amino acids. Germline V gene data show CDR1 as SGHDN and CDR2 as FVKESK. V lost 1 base and J lost 13, with 17 bases in between. This CDR3 is CASSQGLRSSAPLHF. In DNA, the CDR3 is TGTGCCAGCAGCCAAGGGTTAAGGTCGTCGGCTCCCCTCCACTTT.

The chain recombines TRBV6-2 or TRBV6-3 with TRBJ2-1; D not resolved. Germline lookup yields CDR1 MNHEY and CDR2 SVGEGT. The length of the CDR3 is 12 residues. Trimming left V 5 bases short and J 9 bases short, with 11 bases between. Here the CDR3 reads CASSTLLSEQFF. CDR3 bases: TGTGCCAGCAGTACACTCCTGAGTGAGCAGTTCTTC.